This TCR beta chain stems from a study of T cell changes during pregnancy in multiple sclerosis. Data came from immunoSEQ multiplex PCR; TCRdb stores just in-frame clones and leaves some out. Of 40,000 to 45,000 clones listed, roughly 89% are singletons. V dropped 2 bases and J dropped 2; count of bases not matched to a gene: 6. Per the germline V gene, CDR1 is MNHEY and CDR2 is SMNVEV (reference sequence). This CDR3 is built from 17 residues. The receptor comes from a female donor with multiple sclerosis, enrolled in a pregnancy study. Sequenced here: CD4+ T cells from peripheral blood mononuclear cells, sampled in the first trimester of pregnancy. The V and J genes are TRBV27 and TRBJ1-1; 12 nucleotides agree with TRBD1. CDR3 DNA: TGTGCCAGCAGTTTACGGGGGACAGGGGGCTACAACACTGAAGCTTTCTTT. Translated: CASSLRGTGGYNTEAFF.